These 26 T cell receptor beta chains share one sample of origin, sequenced in a study of Graves' ophthalmopathy and Graves' hyperthyroidism (dated by TCRdb to between 2018 and 2020). Sequencing was performed on an Illumina HiSeq 2000. For repertoire sequencing, the TCR beta CDR3 regions were amplified from RNA transcripts. A first-round RT-PCR used HTBI primers with the Qiagen OneStep RT-PCR kit, followed by a second-round multiplex PCR, size selection and purification. Using fastp at Q25 and MiXCR, TCRdb reprocessed the public reads and kept productive beta chains. Each CDR3 protein appears once, grouped with its most common genes and DNA. This sample comprises hundreds of thousands of distinct CDR3 sequences, roughly 20% of them detected only once. The ten largest account for 7.1% of the sample. Material for sequencing was peripheral blood. These receptor sequences come from a woman aged 18-29 years with stable Graves' hyperthyroidism. Some clones in this sample may be carry-over from other donors' samples. Donor details come from another sample of the same person, matched by shared clones.

This clonotype was found once. A clone one base away is much larger, so this may be a read error. CDR3 amino acids: CASSYSMRTSADQPKHF. The CDR3 bases are TGTGCCAGCAGTTACTCGATGCGGACCTCAGCGGATCAGCCCAAGCATTTT. The chain recombines TRBV6-2 or TRBV6-3 with TRBJ1-5; D call uncertain. CDR1 and CDR2 (germline): MNHEY, SVGEGT. This CDR3 is 17 amino acids long.

The V call is TRBV19, the J call TRBJ2-5, with D unresolved. Per germline, CDR1 LNHDA and CDR2 SQIVND (reference sequence). CDR3 length: 13 residues. The ends were cut back, 3 bases at V and 2 bases at J, with 7 bases in the middle. For the CDR3, the DNA is TGTGCCAGTAGTATCGACCAACAAGAGACCCAGTACTTC. Its translation is CASSIDQQETQYF.

This clonotype was seen at least ten times. The chain is built from TRBV14 and TRBJ2-7; 9 positions match TRBD2. CDR1 is SGHDN and CDR2 is FVKESK in the germline V gene. The CDR3 is 15 amino acids. Trimming removed 1 base from V and 3 bases from J; junction bases left unmatched: 4. The CDR3 loop reads CASSQALAGSYEQYF. Written as DNA, the CDR3 is TGTGCCAGCAGCCAAGCGCTAGCGGGAAGCTACGAGCAGTACTTC.

This clonotype has a count of ten or more. The chain recombines TRBV28 with TRBJ1-5; 9 nucleotides line up with TRBD1. The CDR3 has 16 amino acids. CDR1 MDHEN and CDR2 SYDVKM come from the germline V gene. The junction had 15 bases not matched to a gene; V was cut back by 10 bases and J by 5 bases. The CDR3 region has the DNA TGTGCCACCGACGGGGTCGGGACAGGGTTACATCAGCCCCAGCATTTT. As protein: CATDGVGTGLHQPQHF.

CDR3 in DNA: TGTGCCAGCAGCCCATCCGGGACAGGCTCGGGAGCTTTCTTT. The encoded protein is CASSPSGTGSGAFF. The chain couples TRBV12-3 or TRBV12-4 to TRBJ1-1, with 8 positions matching TRBD1. Trimming took 6 bases from V and 10 from J; bases not matched to a gene: 13. The CDR3 totals 14 residues.

The chain links TRBV19 to TRBJ2-7, with 9 bases lining up with TRBD1. The V gene end was trimmed by 5 bases and the J gene end by 5 bases; junction bases not matched to a gene: 4. The CDR3 spans 13 residues. Germline CDR1 LNHDA, CDR2 SQIVND (reference sequence). The CDR3 DNA follows: TGTGCCAGTAGTCCGCGACAGGGGGACGAGCAGTACTTC. Its translation: CASSPRQGDEQYF. The variable domain in full, with the rest retrieved from reference TRBV19 and TRBJ2-7, is DGGITQSPKYLFRKEGQNVTLSCEQNLNHDAMYWYRQDPGQGLRLIYYSQIVNDFQKGDIAEGYSVSREKKESFPLTVTSAQKNPTAFYLCASSPRQGDEQYFGPGTRLTVT.

This clonotype was detected only a few times. The chain joins TRBV6-1 to TRBJ2-2; perhaps TRBD1 as D (5 bases). Trimming cost V 6 bases and J 6 bases, with 17 bases left between them. This CDR3 is built from 15 residues. From germline, CDR1 is MNHNS and CDR2 SASEGT. CDR3 sequence: CASRPGYPTPGELFF. DNA of the CDR3: TGTGCCAGCAGACCAGGGTACCCTACCCCCGGGGAGCTGTTTTTT.

Ten or more counts support this clonotype. V gene TRBV20-1 combines with J gene TRBJ2-4; 7 positions agree with TRBD1. Germline V gives CDR1 DFQATT, CDR2 SNEGSKA (reference sequence). This CDR3 comprises 15 residues. J was trimmed by 2 bases and V by 1 base; bases with no gene match: 5. Here the CDR3 DNA reads TGCAGTGCTAGAGTGTCAGGGGGTTCCAAAAACATTCAGTACTTC. It codes for CSARVSGGSKNIQYF.

This clonotype has at least ten counts. The junction and the germline gene differ at one end; a read error may be behind it. The rearrangement joins TRBV7-3 to TRBJ2-7; D is undetermined. The CDR3 spans 12 residues. CDR1 is SGHTA and CDR2 is FQGTGA in the germline V gene. DNA of the CDR3: TGTGCCTGCAGCTTAATAGGCTCCGAGCAGTACTTC. Its translation is CACSLIGSEQYF.

This clonotype was observed a handful of times. The rearrangement uses TRBV3-1 and TRBJ1-2; D gene uncertain. This CDR3 spans 16 amino acids. Germline assignment: CDR1 LGHDT and CDR2 YNNKEL (reference sequence). The V end lost 2 bases, the J end lost 5 bases, and 18 bases lay between the germline ends. For the CDR3, the DNA is TGTGCCAGCAGCCAATCTCACCCCGGGCAGGAATATGGCTACACCTTC. This translates into CASSQSHPGQEYGYTF.

The sample holds a few counts of this clonotype. The chain joins TRBV11-2 to TRBJ1-4; a weak D match, TRBD1 (5 bases). Germline CDR1 reads SGHAT; CDR2 reads FQNNGV. The CDR3 has 15 residues. V dropped 6 bases and J dropped 7 bases, with 18 bases sitting between them. For the CDR3, the DNA is TGTGCCAGCAGACGCGGACACGGGGCGGGTGAAAAACTGTTTTTT. Translation gives CASRRGHGAGEKLFF.

The chain joins TRBV6-5 to TRBJ1-5, with D perhaps TRBD1 (5 bases). The germline CDR1 and CDR2 sequences are MNHEY and SVGAGI. The V gene lost 4 bases and the J gene lost 4 bases, with 8 bases spanning the gap. The CDR3 spans 13 residues. CDR3 coding DNA: TGTGCCAGCAGTTGGACACCAAATCAGCCCCAGCATTTT. Residues: CASSWTPNQPQHF.

This clonotype occurred many times. The chain has TRBV5-1 and TRBJ2-7, with 9 bases aligning to TRBD2. The V and J ends lost 0 bases and 4 bases, in that order; junction bases with no gene match: 5. The CDR3 spans 15 residues. Germline V gives CDR1 SGHRS, CDR2 YFSETQ. DNA for the CDR3: TGCGCCAGCAGCTTGGATAGGACTAGCGTTTACGAGCAGTACTTC. Residues: CASSLDRTSVYEQYF.

This clonotype was counted at least ten times. The chain links TRBV9 to TRBJ2-7; 8 bases agree with TRBD2. Germline-derived CDR1 and CDR2 are SGDLS and YYNGEE. After removal of 0 bases from V and 3 bases from J, the junction contained 8 bases not matched to a gene. The CDR3 contains 16 residues. The CDR3 reads CASSVGVAGGDYEQYF. In DNA, the CDR3 is TGTGCCAGCAGCGTAGGGGTGGCGGGAGGTGACTACGAGCAGTACTTC.

This clonotype showed up just a few times. The V call is TRBV12-3 or TRBV12-4, the J call TRBJ1-5; no clear D gene. This CDR3 comprises 13 residues. Trimming removed 8 bases from V and 3 bases from J, with 11 bases in between. The CDR3 DNA reads TGTGCCAGCGGTACGGCTGACAATCAGCCCCAGCATTTT. Its translation is CASGTADNQPQHF.

This clonotype was found many times. This chain connects TRBV6-1 to TRBJ2-5; D is perhaps TRBD1 or TRBD2 (5 bases each). There are 13 residues in the CDR3. The V and J ends lost 4 bases and 5 bases respectively, with 11 bases between them. CDR1 and CDR2 (germline): MNHNS, SASEGT. CDR3 nucleotide sequence: TGTGCCAGCAGTGGGGGACCGCGGGAGACCCAGTACTTC. Amino acids: CASSGGPRETQYF.

A few counts support this clonotype. The J gene is TRBJ2-2, the V gene TRBV20-1; either TRBD1 or TRBD2 may supply D (5 bases each). There are 15 residues in the CDR3. Per the germline V gene, CDR1 is DFQATT and CDR2 is SNEGSKA (reference sequence). The germline V and J ends were trimmed by 6 bases and 5 bases, with 19 bases remaining between them. In DNA form, the CDR3 reads TGCAGTGCCCAGAAAGGGACCCCGGGGACCGGGGAGCTGTTTTTT. It yields the protein CSAQKGTPGTGELFF.

V and J are TRBV6-1 and TRBJ1-3; D uncertain. V lost 3 bases and J lost 2, with 5 bases in between. CDR3 length: 13 amino acids. The V gene's germline CDR1 is MNHNS and CDR2 SASEGT. CDR3 loop: CASSDRPGNTIYF. DNA of the CDR3: TGTGCCAGCAGTGACAGGCCTGGAAACACCATATATTTT.

This clonotype was detected ten times or more. The V call is TRBV30, the J call TRBJ2-2; D is perhaps TRBD2 (5 bases). With 3 bases removed from V and 8 bases from J, the gap between germline ends came to 16 bases. CDR1 GTSNPN and CDR2 SVGIG come from the germline V gene (reference sequence). This CDR3 region has 14 residues. The CDR3 nucleotides are TGTGCCTGGAGAGAACAGATCAGCGGAGGGGAGCTGTTTTTT. Protein: CAWREQISGGELFF.

V and J are TRBV11-1 and TRBJ2-7; 9 nucleotides match TRBD1. CDR1 and CDR2 (germline): SGHAT, FQDESV (reference sequence). The CDR3 is made up of 13 amino acids. After removal of 4 bases from V and 3 bases from J, the junction contained 1 base not matched to a gene. The CDR3 region has the DNA TGTGCCAGCAGCTGGGACAGGGTCTACGAGCAGTACTTC. Translated, it gives CASSWDRVYEQYF.

This clonotype was counted many times. V is TRBV5-1 and J is TRBJ1-2; TRBD1 agrees at 10 bases. Looked up from germline, CDR1 is SGHRS and CDR2 is YFSETQ. CDR3 length: 14 amino acids. Unmatched junction bases numbered 7, after V lost 4 bases and J lost 7 bases. Written as DNA, the CDR3 is TGCGCCAGCAGCCGGACAGGGGGTATGGCTGGCTACACCTTC. Amino acid sequence: CASSRTGGMAGYTF.

V is TRBV12-3 or TRBV12-4 and J is TRBJ1-2, with D possibly being TRBD1 (6 bases). V was clipped by 7 bases and J by 4 bases, with 10 bases between them. The CDR3 covers 12 residues. Written as DNA, the CDR3 is TGTGCCAGCATCCAGGGGTGCTATGGCTACACCTTC. This codes for CASIQGCYGYTF.

This clonotype appeared a single time. The chain carries TRBV4-1 and TRBJ1-1, with a weak D call TRBD1 (6 bases). Germline CDR1 is MGHRA and CDR2 is YSYEKL. The CDR3 contains 15 residues. Trimming left V 5 bases short and J 4 bases short, with 17 bases between. CDR3 sequence reads: CASSFRSGQSTEAFF. The CDR3 DNA reads TGCGCCAGCAGCTTCCGCTCAGGACAGAGCACTGAAGCTTTCTTT.

On this clonotype: A read error may explain this, as a much larger clone is one base away. V is TRBV6-5 and J is TRBJ1-1; possible D gene TRBD1, 5 bases. CDR1 and CDR2 from the germline V gene are MNHEY and SVGAGI. This CDR3 region has 12 residues. This CDR3 reads CASSSTGEEACF. CDR3 DNA sequence: TGTGCCAGCAGTAGTACGGGGGAGGAAGCTTGCTTT.

V usage is TRBV24-1 and J usage is TRBJ1-1; D might be TRBD1 (5 bases). This CDR3 region has 14 residues. The germline V and J ends were trimmed by 9 bases and 1 base, with 14 bases remaining between them. Germline CDR1 KGHDR, CDR2 SFDVKD. CDR3 sequence reads: CATRFGGENTEAFF. CDR3 nucleotide sequence: TGTGCCACCCGATTCGGGGGGGAGAACACTGAAGCTTTCTTT.

The V gene is TRBV28, the J gene TRBJ1-1; possibly TRBD1 for D (5 bases). Germline CDR1 and CDR2: MDHEN and SYDVKM. The CDR3 sequence is 15 residues long. V gave up 7 bases and J gave up 4 bases, with 19 bases separating them. The CDR3 spells CASKGPAGGGTEAFF. CDR3 nucleotide sequence: TGTGCCAGCAAAGGCCCGGCGGGCGGGGGCACTGAAGCTTTCTTT.